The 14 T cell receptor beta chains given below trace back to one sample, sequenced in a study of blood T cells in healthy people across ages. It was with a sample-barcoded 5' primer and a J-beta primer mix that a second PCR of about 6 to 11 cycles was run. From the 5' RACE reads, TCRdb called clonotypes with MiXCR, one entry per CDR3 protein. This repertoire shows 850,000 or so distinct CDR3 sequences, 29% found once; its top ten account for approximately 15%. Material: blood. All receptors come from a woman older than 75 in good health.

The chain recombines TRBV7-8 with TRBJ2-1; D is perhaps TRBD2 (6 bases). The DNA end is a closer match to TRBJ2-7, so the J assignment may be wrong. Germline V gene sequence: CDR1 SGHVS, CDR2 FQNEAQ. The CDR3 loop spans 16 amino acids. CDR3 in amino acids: CASSVSGESSYNEQYF. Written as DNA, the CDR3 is TGTGCCAGCAGCGTATCGGGGGAAAGCTCCTACAATGAGCAGTACTTC.

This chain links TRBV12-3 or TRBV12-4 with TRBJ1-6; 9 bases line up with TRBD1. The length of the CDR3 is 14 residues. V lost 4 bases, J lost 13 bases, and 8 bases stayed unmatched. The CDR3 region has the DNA TGTGCCAGCAGTTCTAGAATAGACAGGGGGCCCCTCCACTTT. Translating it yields CASSSRIDRGPLHF.

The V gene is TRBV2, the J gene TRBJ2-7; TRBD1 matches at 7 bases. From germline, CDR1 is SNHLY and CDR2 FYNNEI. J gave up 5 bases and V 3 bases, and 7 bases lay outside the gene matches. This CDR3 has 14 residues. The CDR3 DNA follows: TGTGCCAGCAGTGAGCAAGGGGGCGCGGACGAGCAGTACTTC. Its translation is CASSEQGGADEQYF.

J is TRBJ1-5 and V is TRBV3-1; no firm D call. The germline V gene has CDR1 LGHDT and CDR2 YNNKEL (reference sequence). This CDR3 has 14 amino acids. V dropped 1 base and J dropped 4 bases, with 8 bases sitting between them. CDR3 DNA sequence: TGTGCCAGCAGCCAAGTTTGGGGAAATCAGCCCCAGCATTTT. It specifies CASSQVWGNQPQHF.

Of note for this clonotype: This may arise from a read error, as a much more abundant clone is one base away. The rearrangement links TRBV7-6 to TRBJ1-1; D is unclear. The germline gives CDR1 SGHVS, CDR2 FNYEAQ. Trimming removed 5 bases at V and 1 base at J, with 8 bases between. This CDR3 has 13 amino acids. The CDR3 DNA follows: TGTGCCAGCAGCAAACGGGAGAACACTGAAGCTTTCTTT. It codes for CASSKRENTEAFF. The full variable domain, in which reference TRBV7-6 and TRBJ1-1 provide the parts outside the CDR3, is GAGVSQSPRYKVTKRGQDVALRCDPISGHVSLYWYRQALGQGPEFLTYFNYEAQQDKSGLPNDRFSAERPEGSISTLTIQRTEQRDSAMYRCASSKRENTEAFFGQGTRLTVV.

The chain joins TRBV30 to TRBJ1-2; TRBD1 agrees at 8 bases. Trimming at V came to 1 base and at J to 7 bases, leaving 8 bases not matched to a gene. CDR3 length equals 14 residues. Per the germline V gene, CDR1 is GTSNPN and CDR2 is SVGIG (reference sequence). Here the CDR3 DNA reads TGTGCCTGGAGTGGCTACACCGGGACAGGTGGCTACACCTTC. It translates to CAWSGYTGTGGYTF.

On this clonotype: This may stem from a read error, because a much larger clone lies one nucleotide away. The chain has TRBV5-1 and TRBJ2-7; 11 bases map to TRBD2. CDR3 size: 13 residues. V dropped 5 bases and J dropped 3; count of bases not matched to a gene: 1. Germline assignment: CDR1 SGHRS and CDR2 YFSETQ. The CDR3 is CASRLAGGYEQYF. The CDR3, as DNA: TGCGCCAGCAGGCTAGCGGGGGGCTACGAGCAGTACTTC.

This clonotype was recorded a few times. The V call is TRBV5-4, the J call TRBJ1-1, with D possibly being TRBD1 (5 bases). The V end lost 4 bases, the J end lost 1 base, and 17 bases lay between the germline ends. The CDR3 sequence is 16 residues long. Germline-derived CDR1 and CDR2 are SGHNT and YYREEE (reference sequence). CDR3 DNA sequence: TGTGCCAGCAGCCCCTCTGACAGAACATGGAACACTGAAGCTTTCTTT. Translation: CASSPSDRTWNTEAFF.

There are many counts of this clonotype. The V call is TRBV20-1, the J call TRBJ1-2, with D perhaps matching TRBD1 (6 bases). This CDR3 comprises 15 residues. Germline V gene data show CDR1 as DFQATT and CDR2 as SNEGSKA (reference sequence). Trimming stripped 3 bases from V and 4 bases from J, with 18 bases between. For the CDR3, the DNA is TGCAGTGCTAGTCTACAGGGTCTTCTTGGCTATGGCTACACCTTC. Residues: CSASLQGLLGYGYTF.

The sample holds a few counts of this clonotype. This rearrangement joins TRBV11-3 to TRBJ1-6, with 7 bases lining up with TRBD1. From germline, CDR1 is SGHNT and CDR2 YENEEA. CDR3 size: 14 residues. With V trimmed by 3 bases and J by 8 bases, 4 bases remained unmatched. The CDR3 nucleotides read TGTGCCAGCAGCTTCCCAGGGGGGGATTCACCCCTCCACTTT. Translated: CASSFPGGDSPLHF.

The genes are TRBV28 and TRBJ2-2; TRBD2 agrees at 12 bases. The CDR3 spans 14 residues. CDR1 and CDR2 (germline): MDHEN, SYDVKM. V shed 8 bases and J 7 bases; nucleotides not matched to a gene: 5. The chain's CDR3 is CASSSGGAHGELFF. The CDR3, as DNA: TGTGCCAGCTCTAGCGGGGGGGCCCACGGGGAGCTGTTTTTT.

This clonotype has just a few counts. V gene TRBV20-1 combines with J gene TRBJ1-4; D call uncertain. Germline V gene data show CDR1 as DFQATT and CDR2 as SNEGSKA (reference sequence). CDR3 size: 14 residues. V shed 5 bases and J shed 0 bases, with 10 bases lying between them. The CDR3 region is CSAPRLATNEKLFF. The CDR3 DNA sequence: TGCAGTGCTCCCAGGCTTGCAACTAATGAAAAACTGTTTTTT.

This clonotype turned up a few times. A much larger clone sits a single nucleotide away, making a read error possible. The CDR3, as DNA: TGTGCCAGCAGGAACAGGGCTGGGGCCAACGTCCGGACTTTC. Protein: CASRNRAGANVRTF. The gene calls are TRBV6-6 and TRBJ2-6; tentatively, D is TRBD1 (6 bases). The CDR3 consists of 14 residues. Germline V lookup: CDR1 MNHNY, CDR2 SVGAGI (reference sequence).

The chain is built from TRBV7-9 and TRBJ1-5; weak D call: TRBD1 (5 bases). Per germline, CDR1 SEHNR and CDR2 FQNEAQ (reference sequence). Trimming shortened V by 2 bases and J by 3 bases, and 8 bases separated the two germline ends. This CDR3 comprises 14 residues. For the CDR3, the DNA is TGTGCCAGCAGCTTATCAGGGTTCAATCAGCCCCAGCATTTT. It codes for CASSLSGFNQPQHF.